This TCR beta chain came from a study of Graves' ophthalmopathy and Graves' hyperthyroidism. The germline V gene encodes CDR1 DFQATT and CDR2 SNEGSKA (reference sequence). The CDR3 length is 15 residues. Clinical symptoms, serum thyroxine, TRAb, thyroid ultrasound and orbital computed tomography formed the basis of diagnosis. This clonotype turned up a few times. Its cognate antigen is unknown. A junction end diverges from the germline sequence, so it may reflect a read error. RNA transcripts were the source from which TCR beta CDR3 regions were amplified. After a first-round RT-PCR with HTBI primers, a second-round multiplex PCR was run. One entry per CDR3 protein, called by TCRdb with MiXCR from the multiplex PCR reads. The data hold 300,000 to 450,000 distinct CDR3 sequences, with roughly 15% observed a single time. Broader study findings: With a specificity of roughly 72% and a sensitivity of more than 65%, the model predicted ophthalmopathy progression. Most thyroid-expanded clonotypes exceeding 0.001 frequency were also found in blood.

The sequenced material came from peripheral blood. The rearrangement uses TRBV20-1 and TRBJ2-4; 9 bases line up with TRBD2. This TCR came from an adult woman with stable Graves' hyperthyroidism. The DNA for the CDR3 is TGCAGTGCTAGTAGCGGGAGAGATGGGTTAAACATTAAGTACTTC. Its translation is CSASSGRDGLNIKYF.